This T cell receptor beta chain was observed in a study of beta chain features in type 1 diabetes. The whole isolated RNA underwent reverse transcription, so sequencing captured expressed TCRB transcripts. Using immunoSEQ multiplex PCR, the repertoire was profiled, and TCRdb retains in-frame clones only, with some absent. Among 150,000 to 200,000 clones listed, 6.5% to 10% were seen once. J gave up 0 bases and V 3 bases, and 0 bases lay outside the gene matches. The germline gives CDR1 KGHSH, CDR2 LQKENI. This CDR3 comprises 15 residues. A few counts support this clone. Its antigen is not known. Overall study results and limits: TCRB CDR3 length was moderately but significantly reduced in all four CD4+ subsets of Type 1 diabetes patients.

Each of the CD4+ naive, central memory, regulatory and stem cell-like memory populations was sorted via CD45RO/CCR7/CD25/CD127/CD95/CD27. The source of this sequence is a woman aged 18-29 years with type 1 diabetes. Sequencing was performed on central memory CD4+ T cells from blood. The V and J genes are TRBV18 and TRBJ1-2, with 11 bases that match TRBD1. The CDR3 nucleotides read TGTGCCAGCTCACCGGGACAGGGGGCTAACTATGGCTACACCTTC. Translation gives CASSPGQGANYGYTF. Full variable domain (outside the CDR3, taken from reference TRBV18 and TRBJ1-2): NAGVMQNPRHLVRRRGQEARLRCSPMKGHSHVYWYRQLPEEGLKFMVYLQKENIIDESGMPKERFSAEFPKEGPSILRIQQVVRGDSAAYFCASSPGQGANYGYTFGSGTRLTVV.